Following are 24 T cell receptor beta chains from one sample sequenced in a study of blood T cell repertoires in COVID-19. Using immunoSEQ multiplex PCR, the repertoire was profiled, and TCRdb retains in-frame clones only, with some absent. This table has 85,000 to 110,000 clones, about 90% appearing once. Sample: peripheral blood. These receptor sequences come from a human donor in a cohort sampled during active COVID-19.

This clone has only a few counts. The CDR3 region is CASTPSVSGANVLTF. In nucleotides, the CDR3 is TGTGCCAGCACTCCCTCGGTCTCTGGGGCCAACGTCCTGACTTTC. V usage is TRBV27 and J usage is TRBJ2-6; the D is unclear. V was cut by 7 bases and J by 0 bases, with 10 bases left in between. CDR3 length: 15 amino acids. Germline-derived CDR1 and CDR2 are MNHEY and SMNVEV (reference sequence).

In DNA form, the CDR3 reads TGCGCCAGCAGTGAGGTGGAGGGACCCCTCCACTTT. It is translated as CASSEVEGPLHF. The V gene is TRBV10-2, the J gene TRBJ1-6, with D hard to call. The CDR3 loop spans 12 amino acids. CDR1 is WSHSY, CDR2 SAAADI, per germline. Trimming pared 2 bases from V and 12 bases from J, leaving 8 bases between.

The chain combines TRBV18 with TRBJ1-2, with D perhaps matching TRBD1 (5 bases). The V gene lost 3 bases and the J gene lost 3 bases, with 11 bases spanning the gap. Germline V gene data show CDR1 as KGHSH and CDR2 as LQKENI. This CDR3 is 14 amino acids long. CDR3 DNA: TGTGCCAGCTCACCCGGGGGTCGAGACTATGGCTACACCTTC. It yields the protein CASSPGGRDYGYTF.

This chain uses TRBV2 with TRBJ1-1; D ambiguous. V shed 4 bases and J shed 1 base, with 10 bases lying between them. Germline V gene sequence: CDR1 SNHLY, CDR2 FYNNEI. The CDR3 totals 14 residues. CDR3 residues: CASSGAQTNTEAFF. As DNA, the CDR3 is TGTGCCAGCAGTGGAGCACAGACGAACACTGAAGCTTTCTTT. Full variable domain (rest looked up from reference TRBV2 and TRBJ1-1): EPEVTQTPSHQVTQMGQEVILRCVPISNHLYFYWYRQILGQKVEFLVSFYNNEISEKSEIFDDQFSVERPDGSNFTLKIRSTKLEDSAMYFCASSGAQTNTEAFFGQGTRLTVV.

This clone has only one observation. V usage is TRBV28 and J usage is TRBJ2-7; 8 bases map to TRBD1. This CDR3 region has 13 residues. After removal of 7 bases from V and 6 bases from J, the junction contained 8 bases not matched to a gene. CDR1 and CDR2 from the germline V gene are MDHEN and SYDVKM. The CDR3 bases are TGTGCCAGCAACTCCCAGGGGGCGCCCGAGCAGTACTTC. Translating gives CASNSQGAPEQYF.

This clone was observed a handful of times. The chain has TRBV19 and TRBJ1-1; D is perhaps TRBD1 (5 bases). This CDR3 comprises 15 residues. Deletions cut 6 bases from V and 1 base from J, with 15 bases between. CDR1 and CDR2 (germline): LNHDA, SQIVND (reference sequence). The DNA of the CDR3 is TGTGCCAGTAGCACCTCCCAGGGAACGAACACTGAAGCTTTCTTT. Encoded protein: CASSTSQGTNTEAFF.

The chain uses TRBV7-2 and TRBJ2-2; TRBD2 aligns across 11 bases. The germline V gene has CDR1 SGHTA and CDR2 FQGNSA. The CDR3 loop spans 18 amino acids. J gave up 0 bases and V 0 bases, and 3 bases lay outside the gene matches. The CDR3 bases are TGTGCCAGCAGCTTAGCCCCTAGCGGGGGGCCGAACACCGGGGAGCTGTTTTTT. Residues: CASSLAPSGGPNTGELFF.

This clone showed up just once. V and J are TRBV7-2 and TRBJ2-5; 8 bases align to TRBD2. This CDR3 has 18 residues. The germline V gene has CDR1 SGHTA and CDR2 FQGNSA. V lost 6 bases, J lost 4 bases, and 19 bases stayed unmatched. CDR3 sequence (DNA): TGTGCCAGCAGAACATCCTCGCATCGGGAGGGCATTCTAGAGACCCAGTACTTC. It specifies CASRTSSHREGILETQYF.

This clone has at least ten counts. This rearrangement joins TRBV5-4 to TRBJ2-7, with 9 bases aligning to TRBD1. In germline, CDR1 is SGHNT, CDR2 YYREEE (reference sequence). The CDR3 loop spans 14 amino acids. V was pared by 3 bases and J by 2 bases, with 3 bases of the junction left unmatched. DNA for the CDR3: TGTGCCAGCAGCTCACGACAGGGGGCCTACGAGCAGTACTTC. Translation gives CASSSRQGAYEQYF.

J is TRBJ2-7 and V is TRBV3-1 (or the pseudogene TRBV3-2); tentative D call: TRBD2 (6 bases). Trimming removed 4 bases from V and 2 bases from J, with 9 bases in between. The CDR3 has 13 amino acids. Germline-derived CDR1 and CDR2 are LGHDT and YNNKEL (reference sequence). The CDR3 loop reads CASSRGGAYEQYF. CDR3 in DNA: TGTGCCAGCAGCCGGGGAGGAGCCTACGAGCAGTACTTC.

The chain joins TRBV5-4 to TRBJ2-5; tentative D call: TRBD2 (6 bases). V shed 8 bases and J shed 2 bases, with 13 bases lying between them. This CDR3 has 13 residues. Per germline, CDR1 SGHNT and CDR2 YYREEE (reference sequence). CDR3 residues: CASWVGGQETQYF. The CDR3 DNA is TGTGCCAGTTGGGTGGGGGGACAAGAGACCCAGTACTTC.

The chain carries TRBV30 and TRBJ2-5; D might be TRBD1 (6 bases). CDR1 and CDR2 (germline): GTSNPN, SVGIG (reference sequence). This CDR3 is 15 amino acids long. V shed 3 bases and J shed 4 bases, with 18 bases lying between them. The CDR3 nucleotides read TGTGCCTGGAGCTTTTGGCAGGGGCGTTCAGAGACCCAGTACTTC. It specifies CAWSFWQGRSETQYF. Complete variable domain (other parts from reference TRBV30 and TRBJ2-5): SQTIHQWPATLVQPVGSPLSLECTVEGTSNPNLYWYRQAAGRGLQLLFYSVGIGQISSEVPQNLSASRPQDRQFILSSKKLLLSDSGFYLCAWSFWQGRSETQYFGPGTRLLVL.

This rearrangement joins TRBV5-1 to TRBJ1-5, with a tentative D call TRBD1 (5 bases). V was clipped by 0 bases and J by 2 bases, with 12 bases between them. CDR3 length equals 16 residues. Germline lookup yields CDR1 SGHRS and CDR2 YFSETQ. The CDR3 coding sequence is TGCGCCAGCAGCTTGGAGGGCGGGGGAGGCAATCAGCCCCAGCATTTT. Its translation: CASSLEGGGGNQPQHF.

The chain is built from TRBV5-1 and TRBJ1-4; D remains ambiguous. Trimming stripped 0 bases from V and 7 bases from J, with 10 bases between. This CDR3 has 14 residues. From germline, CDR1 is SGHRS and CDR2 YFSETQ. The CDR3 DNA sequence: TGCGCCAGCAGCTTGGACCCCCGGGGTGAAAAACTGTTTTTT. As protein: CASSLDPRGEKLFF.

The J gene is TRBJ2-3, the V gene TRBV1; the D segment call TRBD2 is taken from the table without a DNA check. TRBV1 is tagged as a pseudogene. The CDR3 runs to 18 residues. CDR3 residues: CTSGELAGEKSSTDTQYF. The CDR3 DNA sequence: TGCACCAGCGGTGAACTAGCGGGGGAGAAGTCTAGCACAGATACGCAGTATTTT.

This chain uses TRBV11-2 with TRBJ2-2; D is unclear. Germline lookup yields CDR1 SGHAT and CDR2 FQNNGV. The CDR3 contains 17 residues. Deletions cut 0 bases from V and 0 bases from J, with 11 bases between. CDR3 residues: CASSLEVFTANTGELFF. The CDR3 nucleotides read TGTGCCAGCAGCTTAGAGGTATTTACGGCGAACACCGGGGAGCTGTTTTTT.

The chain joins TRBV13 to TRBJ1-1, with D maybe TRBD1 (6 bases). Germline-derived CDR1 and CDR2 are PRHDT and FYEKMQ (reference sequence). V was pared by 2 bases and J by 3 bases, with 25 bases between. This CDR3 contains 19 residues. The CDR3 DNA follows: TGTGCCAGCAGCTTACAAGCGTTTGTTGGCAACCCAGGGGACACTGAAGCTTTCTTT. This encodes CASSLQAFVGNPGDTEAFF.

The genes are TRBV11-2 and TRBJ2-7, with 7 bases identical to TRBD1. CDR1 and CDR2 from the germline V gene are SGHAT and FQNNGV. This CDR3 has 13 residues. V gave up 3 bases and J gave up 2 bases; unmatched junction bases: 1. CDR3 in amino acids: CASSFGTAYEQYF. CDR3 sequence (DNA): TGTGCCAGCAGCTTCGGGACAGCCTACGAGCAGTACTTC.

This chain connects TRBV28 to TRBJ1-5, with 10 bases matching TRBD1. The germline CDR1 and CDR2 sequences are MDHEN and SYDVKM. V lost 7 bases to trimming and J lost 11 bases; unmatched junction nucleotides: 8. This CDR3 has 13 residues. The CDR3 protein is CASTRTGGGAQHF. The DNA of the CDR3 is TGTGCCAGCACCAGGACAGGGGGAGGGGCCCAGCATTTT.

This chain connects TRBV28 to TRBJ1-6, with D possibly TRBD1 on 5 matching bases. The V end lost 1 base, the J end lost 3 bases, and 13 bases lay between the germline ends. CDR1 is MDHEN, CDR2 SYDVKM, per germline. The CDR3 length is 17 residues. The CDR3 DNA follows: TGTGCCAGCAGTTTATTGCAGGGAATAGACTATAATTCACCCCTCCACTTT. It encodes CASSLLQGIDYNSPLHF. Drawing the rest from reference TRBV28 and TRBJ1-6, the complete variable domain is DVKVTQSSRYLVKRTGEKVFLECVQDMDHENMFWYRQDPGLGLRLIYFSYDVKMKEKGDIPEGYSVSREKKERFSLILESASTNQTSMYLCASSLLQGIDYNSPLHFGNGTRLTVT.

The gene calls are TRBV3-1 (or the pseudogene TRBV3-2) and TRBJ2-6, with D hard to call. The V gene's germline CDR1 is LGHDT and CDR2 YNNKEL (reference sequence). This CDR3 spans 15 amino acids. V lost 0 bases, J lost 6 bases, and 9 bases lay in between. DNA of the CDR3: TGTGCCAGCAGCCAAGATCTGAGACTGGCCAACGTCCTGACTTTC. Amino acids: CASSQDLRLANVLTF.

The V and J genes are TRBV30 and TRBJ2-1, with TRBD2 identical over 9 bases. This CDR3 comprises 14 residues. The trim removed 4 bases at V and 7 bases at J, leaving 8 bases unmatched. The germline gives CDR1 GTSNPN, CDR2 SVGIG (reference sequence). The CDR3 loop reads CAWKKRLAGNEQFF. The CDR3 DNA follows: TGTGCCTGGAAAAAACGGCTAGCGGGGAATGAGCAGTTCTTC.

The V call is TRBV24-1, the J call TRBJ2-7; tentatively, D is TRBD2 (5 bases). Trimming took off 3 bases at V and 7 bases at J, with 9 bases between the two ends. Germline V CDR1 and CDR2: KGHDR, SFDVKD. The CDR3 totals 12 residues. The CDR3 coding sequence is TGTGCCACCAGTGATCCCGGGGAGGAGCAGTACTTC. Translating gives CATSDPGEEQYF.

This clone was observed a handful of times. This chain links TRBV4-2 with TRBJ2-7; 11 bases match TRBD2. J gave up 3 bases and V 4 bases, and 5 bases lay outside the gene matches. The CDR3 runs 15 residues. Germline V gene sequence: CDR1 LGHNA, CDR2 YNFKEQ. CDR3 sequence: CASSRGTSGDYEQYF. In nucleotides, the CDR3 is TGTGCCAGCAGCCGCGGGACTAGCGGTGACTACGAGCAGTACTTC.